The rows below give T cell receptor beta chains drawn from one sample of a study of T cell responses to AZD1222 COVID-19 vaccine. TCRdb keeps only in-frame clones here, not all; method: immunoSEQ multiplex PCR. The sample has about 120,000 clones, around 89% seen once. Source: peripheral blood, taken on day 0 of MenACWY control vaccination. The receptor source for this set is an adult in good health. Both conserved end residues are part of each CDR3. Fields, in order: D gene, clone size, J gene, V gene, CDR3 DNA, CDR3 protein. The D gene is left open where the match is weak. Some rows have no size entry. The others give once, few or many, or a class for an expanded clone.

D: .
size: .
J: TRBJ1-1
V: TRBV11-3
DNA: TGTGCCAGCAGCTTAGAGAGTGGAGGTACTGAAGCTTTCTTT
CDR3: CASSLESGGTEAFF

D: .
size: few
J: TRBJ2-7
V: TRBV5-1
DNA: TGCGCCAGCAGCCCCGGCACACGATCCTACGAGCAGTACTTC
CDR3: CASSPGTRSYEQYF

D: .
size: .
J: TRBJ2-5
V: TRBV25-1
DNA: TGTGCCAGCAGCCCCGGGACTCCCCAAGAGACCCAGTACTTC
CDR3: CASSPGTPQETQYF

D: .
size: .
J: TRBJ1-5
V: TRBV2
DNA: TGTGCCAGCAGCCAAGAGATAGTTAGCAATCAGCCCCAGCATTTT
CDR3: CASSQEIVSNQPQHF

D: TRBD2
size: once
J: TRBJ2-1
V: TRBV7-9
DNA: TGTGCCAGCAGCCTACCGGGACTAGCCTTGGTCGATGAGCAGTTCTTC
CDR3: CASSLPGLALVDEQFF

D: TRBD1
size: .
J: TRBJ1-1
V: TRBV12-3/TRBV12-4
DNA: TGTGCCAGCAGTCCGAACAGGGGGCTGGAAGCTTTCTTT
CDR3: CASSPNRGLEAFF

D: .
size: once
J: TRBJ2-2
V: TRBV18
DNA: TGTGCCAGCTCACCCCGGGGCAGAGACACCGGGGAGCTGTTTTTT
CDR3: CASSPRGRDTGELFF

D: .
size: .
J: TRBJ2-7
V: TRBV19
DNA: TGTGCCAGTAGTGACGGACCTAGAGAGCAGTACTTC
CDR3: CASSDGPREQYF

D: TRBD2
size: .
J: TRBJ2-1
V: TRBV3-1/TRBV3-2
DNA: TGTGCCAGCAGCCAAGAAAGAGGGGGGCTAGCGGGAGCCTTCAACTCCTACAATGAGCAGTTCTTC
CDR3: CASSQERGGLAGAFNSYNEQFF

D: .
size: .
J: TRBJ2-2
V: TRBV11-3
DNA: TGTGCCAGCAGCTTAGAGAACACCGGGGAGCTGTTTTTT
CDR3: CASSLENTGELFF

D: .
size: .
J: TRBJ2-6
V: TRBV4-2
DNA: TGTGCCAGCAGCCAAGAAGCAAGCAGCTCTGGGGCCAACGTCCTGACTTTC
CDR3: CASSQEASSSGANVLTF

D: .
size: .
J: TRBJ1-2
V: TRBV10-3
DNA: TGTGCCATCAGTGAGTCGGGGGGGCGGATCTATGGCTACACCTTC
CDR3: CAISESGGRIYGYTF

D: .
size: once
J: TRBJ2-1
V: TRBV10-1
DNA: TGCGCCAGCAGTGGAAAAACCCGACGTGGTTATGAGCAGTTCTTC
CDR3: CASSGKTRRGYEQFF

D: .
size: once
J: TRBJ1-6
V: TRBV9
DNA: TGTGCCAGCAGCGTAGTTCCCCTCCGAGGGGAGATGGCCCTCCACTTT
CDR3: CASSVVPLRGEMALHF

D: .
size: .
J: TRBJ2-7
V: TRBV6-6
DNA: TGTGCCAGCAGTTACTCCCGCGCTAGCTCCTACGAGCAGTACTTC
CDR3: CASSYSRASSYEQYF

D: .
size: .
J: TRBJ1-5
V: TRBV5-4
DNA: TGTGCCAGCAGCGGGGGGCATCAGCCCCAGCATTTT
CDR3: CASSGGHQPQHF

D: TRBD2
size: .
J: TRBJ2-3
V: TRBV7-3
DNA: TGTGCCAGCAGCTTATCAGGACTAGGGCAAACGCAGTATTTT
CDR3: CASSLSGLGQTQYF

D: .
size: .
J: TRBJ1-2
V: TRBV6-5
DNA: TGTGCCAGCAGTTACGCCAGCAGCGACTATGGCTACACCTTC
CDR3: CASSYASSDYGYTF

D: .
size: .
J: TRBJ2-1
V: TRBV7-9
DNA: TGTGCCAGCAGCTTTAGGGATTCCGATGAGCAGTTCTTC
CDR3: CASSFRDSDEQFF

D: TRBD2
size: .
J: TRBJ2-4
V: TRBV6-5
DNA: TGTGCCAGCAGTTACCTAGCGGAGGGCGGGAACATTCAGTACTTC
CDR3: CASSYLAEGGNIQYF

D: .
size: .
J: TRBJ1-6
V: TRBV12-3/TRBV12-4
DNA: TGTGCCAGCAGTTTAGGACCCGGGGTACCCCTCCACTTT
CDR3: CASSLGPGVPLHF

D: TRBD1
size: .
J: TRBJ1-1
V: TRBV5-7
DNA: TGTGCCAGCAGCTTTTCCAGGGGGCTTACTGAAGCTTTCTTT
CDR3: CASSFSRGLTEAFF

D: TRBD2
size: .
J: TRBJ2-3
V: TRBV5-1
DNA: TGCGCTACGGGGAGGGCCGCAGATACGCAGTATTTT
CDR3: CATGRAADTQYF

D: .
size: .
J: TRBJ2-5
V: TRBV7-2
DNA: TGTGCCAGCAGCGTGACGAGGGAGACCCAGTACTTC
CDR3: CASSVTRETQYF

D: TRBD2
size: .
J: TRBJ2-7
V: TRBV23-1
DNA: TGCGCCAGCAGTCAATTCCCTAGCGGGAGGTGGTACGAGCAGTACTTC
CDR3: CASSQFPSGRWYEQYF

D: TRBD2
size: .
J: TRBJ2-1
V: TRBV27
DNA: TGTGCCAGCAGTTTGTTGGCGGGAGGGGTCGGGTACAATGAGCAGTTCTTC
CDR3: CASSLLAGGVGYNEQFF

D: .
size: .
J: TRBJ1-5
V: TRBV19
DNA: TGTGCCAGTAGTATATTGTCCTATAGCAATCAGCCCCAGCATTTT
CDR3: CASSILSYSNQPQHF

D: .
size: few
J: TRBJ1-1
V: TRBV9
DNA: TGTGCCAGCAGAGGGACGGGGAACACTGAAGCTTTCTTT
CDR3: CASRGTGNTEAFF

D: TRBD2
size: .
J: TRBJ2-1
V: TRBV27
DNA: TGTGCCAGCAGTCTAGTTGGGCGGGAGTGGTCCTCCTACAATGAGCAGTTCTTC
CDR3: CASSLVGREWSSYNEQFF

D: .
size: .
J: TRBJ1-1
V: TRBV3-1/TRBV3-2
DNA: TGTGCCAGCAGCCAAAGTGAGGGCCCCGGCACTGAAGCTTTCTTT
CDR3: CASSQSEGPGTEAFF

D: TRBD2
size: .
J: TRBJ2-7
V: TRBV11-2
DNA: TGTGCCAGCAGCTTAGTAAGCGGGGGGGGACCCTACGAGCAGTACTTC
CDR3: CASSLVSGGGPYEQYF